Here is one T cell receptor (beta chain) with its context. Its antigen is currently unknown. The source of the sample is a study of cytomegalovirus exposure and HLA in healthy donors. Findings and limits, study-wide: Within a later analysis, the majority of CMV-associated TCR beta chains appeared HLA-restricted.

PCR was performed using 60 Vbeta and 13 Jbeta primers. Sequencing was performed with immunoSEQ multiplex PCR; in TCRdb, only in-frame clones are kept and a portion is missing. The repertoire holds fewer than 250,000 clones, with roughly four fifths as singletons. V was shortened by 5 bases and J by 5 bases, with 13 bases between the two germline ends. Germline CDR1 is KGHSH and CDR2 is LQKENI. This CDR3 comprises 14 residues. The chain joins TRBV18 to TRBJ1-5; D gene ambiguous. This sequence was found in a young woman in good health and CMV-seropositive. The sequenced material came from PBMCs. CDR3 bases: TGTGCCAGCTCATCCGCCCAGCTAGATCAGCCCCAGCATTTT. Its translation: CASSSAQLDQPQHF.